The 8 T cell receptor beta chains reported below all come from one sample, sequenced in a study of T cell clonality in common variable immunodeficiency. Some clones are missing from TCRdb's copy, which holds only in-frame ones; the method was immunoSEQ multiplex PCR. Listed here are 60,000 to 75,000 clones without any singletons, the top ten holding over 1.5%. The sequenced sample was peripheral blood mononuclear cells. The receptors here all came from a person aged 18 to 75 in good health.

This clone was detected only a few times. The read falls 3 residues short of the CDR3 end, and the missing part is taken from the germline J gene. The chain has TRBV7-9 and TRBJ1-5, with D possibly TRBD1 on 5 matching bases. Trimming removed 2 bases from V and 4 bases from J, with 12 bases in between. In germline, CDR1 is SEHNR, CDR2 FQNEAQ (reference sequence). This CDR3 contains 15 residues. The sequenced CDR3 bases are TGTGCCAGCAGCTTATCCTCGGGGGGGAATCAGCCC. It encodes CASSLSSGGNQP. In full, the CDR3 is CASSLSSGGNQPQHF.

This clone was counted many times. The read finishes 3 residues shy of the CDR3 end, and the germline J gene is used to complete it. The rearrangement uses TRBV6-4 and TRBJ2-3, with 11 bases identical to TRBD2. CDR1 and CDR2 from the germline V gene are MRHNA and SNTAGT. The length of the CDR3 is 15 residues. The ends lost 5 bases at V and 2 bases at J; junction bases unmatched: 3. The sequenced part of the CDR3 DNA is TGTGCCAGCAGTTTAGCGGGAGGGGACACAGATACG. Amino acid sequence: CASSLAGGDTDT. In full, the CDR3 reads CASSLAGGDTDTQYF.

This clone was observed many times. The read ends 3 residues shy of where the CDR3 ends; the end is completed using the germline J gene. This sequence joins TRBV29-1 and TRBJ2-1, with TRBD1 matching over 8 bases. The CDR3 is 16 amino acids. The germline V gene has CDR1 SQVTM and CDR2 ANQGSEA. After removal of 4 bases from V and 0 bases from J, the junction contained 8 bases not matched to a gene. CDR3 DNA (partial): TGCAGCGTTGTAAGTTCGGGACAGGTCTCCTACAATGAG. Protein: CSVVSSGQVSYNE. In full, the CDR3 reads CSVVSSGQVSYNEQFF.

In its sample, this clone was seen many times. CDR3 region: CSVIEGGQAFF. The sequenced CDR3 bases are TGCAGCGTGATTGAGGGGGGGCAG. The chain carries TRBV29-1 and TRBJ1-1; TRBD1 is a possible D gene (6 bases). The missing CDR3 end, 3 residues past where the read stops, is filled in from the germline J gene. Germline CDR1 is SQVTM and CDR2 is ANQGSEA. This CDR3 is 11 amino acids long.

This clone was detected many times. The missing CDR3 end, 3 residues past where the read stops, is filled in from the germline J gene. The chain is built from TRBV5-1 and TRBJ1-2, with TRBD1 matching 8 bases. Germline-derived CDR1 and CDR2 are SGHRS and YFSETQ. The trim removed 4 bases at V and 3 bases at J, leaving 8 bases unmatched. This CDR3 is built from 15 residues. This CDR3 reads CASSPYGQGHYGYTF. CDR3 DNA, as far as it was read: TGCGCCAGCAGCCCCTATGGACAGGGTCACTATGGC.

Ten or more counts support this clone. The read terminates 3 residues before the CDR3 end, so the remaining end is supplied by the germline J gene. The chain has TRBV28 and TRBJ2-3, with 11 bases fitting TRBD1. From germline, CDR1 is MDHEN and CDR2 SYDVKM. This CDR3 spans 16 amino acids. Germline trimming cut 5 bases from V and 5 bases from J; bases unmatched to any gene: 9. CDR3 loop: CASSPQGTGGRDTQYF. Incomplete CDR3 DNA: TGTGCCAGCAGTCCACAGGGGACAGGGGGAAGAGATACG.

This clone showed up many times. The read comes to an end 3 residues before the CDR3 does, leaving the germline J gene to fill in the end. The chain employs TRBV5-1 and TRBJ2-7, with D hard to call. There are 12 residues in the CDR3. Germline V lookup: CDR1 SGHRS, CDR2 YFSETQ. V was pared by 1 base and J by 3 bases, with 5 bases between. The sequenced part of the CDR3 DNA is TGCGCCAGCAGCTTGAATTACTACGAG. It specifies CASSLNYYE. The complete CDR3 sequence is CASSLNYYEQYF.

A word on this clone: The read falls 3 residues short of the CDR3 end, and the missing part is taken from the germline J gene. J is TRBJ2-4 and V is TRBV30; the match to TRBD1 covers 7 bases. The CDR3 is 14 amino acids. Per germline, CDR1 GTSNPN and CDR2 SVGIG (reference sequence). CDR3 sequence reads: CAWSEVIGGRGQYF. Partial CDR3 DNA: TGTGCCTGGAGTGAAGTAATAGGGGGCCGTGGT.